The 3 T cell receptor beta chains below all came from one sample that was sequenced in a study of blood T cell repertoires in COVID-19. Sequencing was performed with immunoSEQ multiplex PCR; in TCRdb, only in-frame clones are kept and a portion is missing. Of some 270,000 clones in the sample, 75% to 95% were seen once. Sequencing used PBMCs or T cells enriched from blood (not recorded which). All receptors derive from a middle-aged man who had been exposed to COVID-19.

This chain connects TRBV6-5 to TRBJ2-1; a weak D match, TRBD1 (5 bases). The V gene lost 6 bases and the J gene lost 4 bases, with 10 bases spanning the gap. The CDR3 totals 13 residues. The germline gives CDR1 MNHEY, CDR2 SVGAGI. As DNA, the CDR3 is TGTGCCAGCAGATCAGGGATTTACAATGAGCAGTTCTTC. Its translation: CASRSGIYNEQFF.

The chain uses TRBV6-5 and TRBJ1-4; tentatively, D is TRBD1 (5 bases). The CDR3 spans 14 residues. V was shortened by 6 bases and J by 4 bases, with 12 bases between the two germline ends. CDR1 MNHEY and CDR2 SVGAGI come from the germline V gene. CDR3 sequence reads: CASSSTGFNEKLFF. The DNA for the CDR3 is TGTGCCAGCAGCAGCACAGGCTTTAATGAAAAACTGTTTTTT.

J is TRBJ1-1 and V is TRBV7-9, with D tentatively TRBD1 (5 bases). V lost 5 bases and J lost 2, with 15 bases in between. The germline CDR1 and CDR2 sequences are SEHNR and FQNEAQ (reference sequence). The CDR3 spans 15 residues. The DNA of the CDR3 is TGTGCCAGCAGCCTAGAGACAGCCGTTAACACTGAAGCTTTCTTT. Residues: CASSLETAVNTEAFF. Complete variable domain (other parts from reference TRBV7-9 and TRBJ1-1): DTGVSQNPRHKITKRGQNVTFRCDPISEHNRLYWYRQTLGQGPEFLTYFQNEAQLEKSRLLSDRFSAERPKGSFSTLEIQRTEQGDSAMYLCASSLETAVNTEAFFGQGTRLTVV.